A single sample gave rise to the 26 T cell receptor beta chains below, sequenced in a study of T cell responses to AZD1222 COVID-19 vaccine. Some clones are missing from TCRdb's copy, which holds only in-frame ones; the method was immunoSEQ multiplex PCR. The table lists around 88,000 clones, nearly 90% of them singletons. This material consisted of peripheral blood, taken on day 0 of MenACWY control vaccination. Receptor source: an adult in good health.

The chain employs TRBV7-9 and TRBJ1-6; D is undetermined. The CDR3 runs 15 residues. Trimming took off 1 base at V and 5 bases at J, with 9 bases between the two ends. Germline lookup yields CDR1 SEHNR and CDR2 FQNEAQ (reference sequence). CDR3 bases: TGTGCCAGCAGCTTAGATCCTAGTAATAATTCACCCCTCCACTTT. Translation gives CASSLDPSNNSPLHF.

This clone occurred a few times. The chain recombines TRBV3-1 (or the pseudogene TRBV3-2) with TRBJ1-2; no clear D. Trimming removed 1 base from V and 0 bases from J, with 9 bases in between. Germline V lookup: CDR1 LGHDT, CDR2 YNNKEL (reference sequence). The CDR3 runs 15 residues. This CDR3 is CASSQGQAANYGYTF. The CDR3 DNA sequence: TGTGCCAGCAGCCAAGGTCAGGCAGCTAACTATGGCTACACCTTC.

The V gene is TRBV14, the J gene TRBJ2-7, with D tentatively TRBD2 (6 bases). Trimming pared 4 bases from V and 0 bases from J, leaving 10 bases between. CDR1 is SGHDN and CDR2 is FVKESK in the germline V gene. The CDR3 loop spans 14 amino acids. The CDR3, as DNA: TGTGCCAGCAGCCCCGCGGGGCTCTCCTACGAGCAGTACTTC. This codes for CASSPAGLSYEQYF.

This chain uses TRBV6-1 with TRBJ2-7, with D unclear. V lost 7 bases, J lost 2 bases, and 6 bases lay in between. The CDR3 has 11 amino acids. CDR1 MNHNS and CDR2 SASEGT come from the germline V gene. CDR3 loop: CASTRAYEQYF. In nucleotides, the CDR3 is TGTGCCAGCACCCGAGCCTACGAGCAGTACTTC.

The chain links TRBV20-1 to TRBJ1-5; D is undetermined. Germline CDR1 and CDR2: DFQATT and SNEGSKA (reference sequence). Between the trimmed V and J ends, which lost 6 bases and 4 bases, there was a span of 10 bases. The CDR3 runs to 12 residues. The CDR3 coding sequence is TGCAGTGCCAGTCGGGTAAATCAGCCCCAGCATTTT. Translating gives CSASRVNQPQHF.

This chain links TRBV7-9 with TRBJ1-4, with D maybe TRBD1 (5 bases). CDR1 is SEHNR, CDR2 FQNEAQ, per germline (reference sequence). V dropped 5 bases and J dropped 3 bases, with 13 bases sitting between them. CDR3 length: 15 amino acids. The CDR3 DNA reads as TGTGCCAGCAGCGAGGCAGGGATAGCTAATGAAAAACTGTTTTTT. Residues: CASSEAGIANEKLFF.

DNA for the CDR3: TGTGCCTGGAGGGCAGGGGTGGTATACGAGCAGTACTTC. This codes for CAWRAGVVYEQYF. This rearrangement joins TRBV30 to TRBJ2-7; a weak D match, TRBD1 (6 bases). Per germline, CDR1 GTSNPN and CDR2 SVGIG (reference sequence). V was cut by 3 bases and J by 4 bases, with 13 bases left in between. The CDR3 loop spans 13 amino acids. The entire variable domain, with the rest obtained from reference TRBV30 and TRBJ2-7, is as follows: SQTIHQWPATLVQPVGSPLSLECTVEGTSNPNLYWYRQAAGRGLQLLFYSVGIGQISSEVPQNLSASRPQDRQFILSSKKLLLSDSGFYLCAWRAGVVYEQYFGPGTRLTVT.

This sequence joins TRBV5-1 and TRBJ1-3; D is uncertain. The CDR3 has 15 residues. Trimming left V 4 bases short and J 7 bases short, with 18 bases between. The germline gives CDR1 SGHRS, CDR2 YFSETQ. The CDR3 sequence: CASSPQGRQLNTIYF. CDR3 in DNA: TGCGCCAGCAGCCCACAAGGGCGCCAATTGAACACCATATATTTT. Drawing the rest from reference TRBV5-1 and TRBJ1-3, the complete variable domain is KAGVTQTPRYLIKTRGQQVTLSCSPISGHRSVSWYQQTPGQGLQFLFEYFSETQRNKGNFPGRFSGRQFSNSRSEMNVSTLELGDSALYLCASSPQGRQLNTIYFGEGSWLTVV.

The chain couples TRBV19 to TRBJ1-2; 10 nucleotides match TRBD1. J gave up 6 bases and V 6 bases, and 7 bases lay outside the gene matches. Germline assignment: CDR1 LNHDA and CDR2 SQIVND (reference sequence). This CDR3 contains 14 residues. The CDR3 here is CASRPDRGDDGYTF. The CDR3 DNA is TGTGCCAGTAGACCGGACAGGGGGGATGATGGCTACACCTTC.

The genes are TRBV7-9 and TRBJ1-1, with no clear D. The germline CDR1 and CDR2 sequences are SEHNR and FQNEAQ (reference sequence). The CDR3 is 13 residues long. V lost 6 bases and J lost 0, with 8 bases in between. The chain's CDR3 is CASRNILNTEAFF. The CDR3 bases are TGTGCCAGCAGGAACATCCTGAACACTGAAGCTTTCTTT.

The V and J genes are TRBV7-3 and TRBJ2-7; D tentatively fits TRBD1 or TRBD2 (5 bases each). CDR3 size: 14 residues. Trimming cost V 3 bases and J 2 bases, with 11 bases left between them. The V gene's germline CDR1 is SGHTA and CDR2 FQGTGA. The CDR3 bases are TGTGCCAGCAGCTTGGGACCACGTACCTACGAGCAGTACTTC. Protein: CASSLGPRTYEQYF.

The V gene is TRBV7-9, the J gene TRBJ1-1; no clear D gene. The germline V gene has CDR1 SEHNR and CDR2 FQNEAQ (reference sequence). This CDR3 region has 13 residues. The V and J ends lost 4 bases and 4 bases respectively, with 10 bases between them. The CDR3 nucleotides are TGTGCCAGCAGCTCAGGCCTGAGCACTGAAGCTTTCTTT. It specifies CASSSGLSTEAFF.

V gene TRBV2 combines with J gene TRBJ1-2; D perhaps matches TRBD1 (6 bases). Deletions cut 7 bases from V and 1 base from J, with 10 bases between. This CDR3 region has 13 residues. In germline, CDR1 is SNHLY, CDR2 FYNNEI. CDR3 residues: CASKRDNNYGYTF. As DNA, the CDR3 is TGTGCCAGCAAGAGGGACAATAACTATGGCTACACCTTC.

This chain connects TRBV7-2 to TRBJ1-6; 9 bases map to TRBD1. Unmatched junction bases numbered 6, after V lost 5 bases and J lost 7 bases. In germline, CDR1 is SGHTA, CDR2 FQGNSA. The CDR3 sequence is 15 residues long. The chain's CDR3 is CASSLQGAPNSPLHF. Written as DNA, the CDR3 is TGTGCCAGCAGCCTACAGGGGGCCCCGAATTCACCCCTCCACTTT. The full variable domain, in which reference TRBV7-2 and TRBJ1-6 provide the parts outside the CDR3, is GAGVSQSPSNKVTEKGKDVELRCDPISGHTALYWYRQSLGQGLEFLIYFQGNSAPDKSGLPSDRFSAERTGGSVSTLTIQRTQQEDSAVYLCASSLQGAPNSPLHFGNGTRLTVT.

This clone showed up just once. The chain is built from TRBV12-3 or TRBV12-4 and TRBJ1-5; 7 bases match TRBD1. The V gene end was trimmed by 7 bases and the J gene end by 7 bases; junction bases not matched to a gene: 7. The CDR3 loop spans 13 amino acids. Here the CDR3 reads CASTGGGGQPQHF. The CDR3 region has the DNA TGTGCCAGCACCGGGGGAGGGGGCCAGCCCCAGCATTTT.

The CDR3 DNA sequence: TGTGCCAGTAGTATAGGGACGAAATCCCAGCTAAGCCCACAGTACTTC. It is translated as CASSIGTKSQLSPQYF. The chain couples TRBV19 to TRBJ2-7; no firm D call. Germline V gene sequence: CDR1 LNHDA, CDR2 SQIVND (reference sequence). The germline V and J ends were trimmed by 1 base and 10 bases, with 23 bases remaining between them. CDR3 size: 16 residues.

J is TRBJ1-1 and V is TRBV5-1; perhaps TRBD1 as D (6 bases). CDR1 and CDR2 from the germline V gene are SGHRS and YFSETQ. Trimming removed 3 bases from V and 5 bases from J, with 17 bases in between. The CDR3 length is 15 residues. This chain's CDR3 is CASSSKAGGNTEAFF. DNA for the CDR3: TGCGCCAGCAGCTCCAAGGCGGGGGGCAATACTGAAGCTTTCTTT.

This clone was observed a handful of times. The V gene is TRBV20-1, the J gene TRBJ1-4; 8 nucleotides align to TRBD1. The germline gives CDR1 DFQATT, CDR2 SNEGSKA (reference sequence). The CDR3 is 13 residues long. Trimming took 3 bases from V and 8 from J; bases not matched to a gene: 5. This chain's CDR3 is CSASQGAGEKLFF. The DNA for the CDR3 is TGCAGTGCTAGTCAGGGGGCCGGGGAAAAACTGTTTTTT.

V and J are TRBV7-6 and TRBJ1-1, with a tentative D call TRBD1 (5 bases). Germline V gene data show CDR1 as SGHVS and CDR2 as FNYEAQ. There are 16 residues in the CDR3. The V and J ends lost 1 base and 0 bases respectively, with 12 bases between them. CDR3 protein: CASSLDLGGMNTEAFF. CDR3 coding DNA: TGTGCCAGCAGCTTAGATTTGGGGGGAATGAACACTGAAGCTTTCTTT. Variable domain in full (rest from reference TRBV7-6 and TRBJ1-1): GAGVSQSPRYKVTKRGQDVALRCDPISGHVSLYWYRQALGQGPEFLTYFNYEAQQDKSGLPNDRFSAERPEGSISTLTIQRTEQRDSAMYRCASSLDLGGMNTEAFFGQGTRLTVV.

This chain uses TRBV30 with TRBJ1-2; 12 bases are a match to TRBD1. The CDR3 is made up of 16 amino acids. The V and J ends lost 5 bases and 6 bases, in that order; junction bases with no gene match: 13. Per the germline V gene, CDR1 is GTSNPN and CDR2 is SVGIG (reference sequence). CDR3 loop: CAWARDRGRWGHGYTF. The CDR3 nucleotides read TGTGCCTGGGCCCGGGACAGGGGGCGCTGGGGGCATGGCTACACCTTC.

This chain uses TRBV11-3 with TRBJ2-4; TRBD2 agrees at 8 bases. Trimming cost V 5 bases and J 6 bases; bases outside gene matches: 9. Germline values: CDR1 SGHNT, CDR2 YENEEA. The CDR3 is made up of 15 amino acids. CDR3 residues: CASSPPGGGLNIQYF. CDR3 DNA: TGTGCCAGCAGCCCCCCCGGGGGGGGATTAAACATTCAGTACTTC.

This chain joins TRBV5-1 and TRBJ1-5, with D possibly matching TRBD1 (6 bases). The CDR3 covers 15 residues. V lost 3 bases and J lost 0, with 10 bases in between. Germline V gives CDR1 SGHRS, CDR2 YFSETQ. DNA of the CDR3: TGCGCCAGCAGCTATGCAGGGGATAGCAATCAGCCCCAGCATTTT. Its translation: CASSYAGDSNQPQHF.

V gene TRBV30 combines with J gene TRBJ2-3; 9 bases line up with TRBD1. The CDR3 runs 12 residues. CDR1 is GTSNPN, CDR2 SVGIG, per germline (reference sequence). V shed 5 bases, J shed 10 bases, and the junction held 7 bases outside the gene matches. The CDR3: CAWGQGTVAQYF. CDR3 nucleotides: TGTGCCTGGGGACAGGGGACGGTGGCGCAGTATTTT.

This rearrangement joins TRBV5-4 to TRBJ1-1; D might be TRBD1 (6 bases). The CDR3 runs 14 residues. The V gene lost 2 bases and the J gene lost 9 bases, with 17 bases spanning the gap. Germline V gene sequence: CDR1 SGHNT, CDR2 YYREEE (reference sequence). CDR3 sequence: CASSFDSDRQKAFF. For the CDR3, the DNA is TGTGCCAGCAGCTTTGACTCGGACAGACAAAAAGCTTTCTTT.

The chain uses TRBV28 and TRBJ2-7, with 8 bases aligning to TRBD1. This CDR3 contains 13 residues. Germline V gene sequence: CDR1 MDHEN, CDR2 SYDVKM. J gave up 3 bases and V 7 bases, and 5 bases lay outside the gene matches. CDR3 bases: TGTGCCAGCACCAGGGGGCAGGACTACGAGCAGTACTTC. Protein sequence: CASTRGQDYEQYF.

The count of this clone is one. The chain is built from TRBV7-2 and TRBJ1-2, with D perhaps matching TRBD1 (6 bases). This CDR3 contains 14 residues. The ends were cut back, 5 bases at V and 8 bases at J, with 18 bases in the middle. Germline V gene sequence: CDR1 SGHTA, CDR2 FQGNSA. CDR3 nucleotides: TGTGCCAGCAGCCCAACGAACAGGGCGGGAGGCTACACCTTC. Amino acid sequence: CASSPTNRAGGYTF.